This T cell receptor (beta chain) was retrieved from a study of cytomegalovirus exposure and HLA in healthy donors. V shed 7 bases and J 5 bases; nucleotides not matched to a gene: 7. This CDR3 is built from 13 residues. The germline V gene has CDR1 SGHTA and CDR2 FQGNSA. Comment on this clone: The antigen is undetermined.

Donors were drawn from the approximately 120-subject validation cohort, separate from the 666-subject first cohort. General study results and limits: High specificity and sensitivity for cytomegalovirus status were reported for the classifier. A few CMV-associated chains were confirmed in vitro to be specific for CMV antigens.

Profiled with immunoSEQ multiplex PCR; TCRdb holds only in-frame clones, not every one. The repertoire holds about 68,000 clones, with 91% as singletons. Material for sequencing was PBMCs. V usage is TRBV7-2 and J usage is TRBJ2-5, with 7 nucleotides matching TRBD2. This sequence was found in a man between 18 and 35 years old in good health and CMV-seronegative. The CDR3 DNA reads TGTGCCAGCACCTCGGGGAGGGTTGAGACCCAGTACTTC. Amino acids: CASTSGRVETQYF.